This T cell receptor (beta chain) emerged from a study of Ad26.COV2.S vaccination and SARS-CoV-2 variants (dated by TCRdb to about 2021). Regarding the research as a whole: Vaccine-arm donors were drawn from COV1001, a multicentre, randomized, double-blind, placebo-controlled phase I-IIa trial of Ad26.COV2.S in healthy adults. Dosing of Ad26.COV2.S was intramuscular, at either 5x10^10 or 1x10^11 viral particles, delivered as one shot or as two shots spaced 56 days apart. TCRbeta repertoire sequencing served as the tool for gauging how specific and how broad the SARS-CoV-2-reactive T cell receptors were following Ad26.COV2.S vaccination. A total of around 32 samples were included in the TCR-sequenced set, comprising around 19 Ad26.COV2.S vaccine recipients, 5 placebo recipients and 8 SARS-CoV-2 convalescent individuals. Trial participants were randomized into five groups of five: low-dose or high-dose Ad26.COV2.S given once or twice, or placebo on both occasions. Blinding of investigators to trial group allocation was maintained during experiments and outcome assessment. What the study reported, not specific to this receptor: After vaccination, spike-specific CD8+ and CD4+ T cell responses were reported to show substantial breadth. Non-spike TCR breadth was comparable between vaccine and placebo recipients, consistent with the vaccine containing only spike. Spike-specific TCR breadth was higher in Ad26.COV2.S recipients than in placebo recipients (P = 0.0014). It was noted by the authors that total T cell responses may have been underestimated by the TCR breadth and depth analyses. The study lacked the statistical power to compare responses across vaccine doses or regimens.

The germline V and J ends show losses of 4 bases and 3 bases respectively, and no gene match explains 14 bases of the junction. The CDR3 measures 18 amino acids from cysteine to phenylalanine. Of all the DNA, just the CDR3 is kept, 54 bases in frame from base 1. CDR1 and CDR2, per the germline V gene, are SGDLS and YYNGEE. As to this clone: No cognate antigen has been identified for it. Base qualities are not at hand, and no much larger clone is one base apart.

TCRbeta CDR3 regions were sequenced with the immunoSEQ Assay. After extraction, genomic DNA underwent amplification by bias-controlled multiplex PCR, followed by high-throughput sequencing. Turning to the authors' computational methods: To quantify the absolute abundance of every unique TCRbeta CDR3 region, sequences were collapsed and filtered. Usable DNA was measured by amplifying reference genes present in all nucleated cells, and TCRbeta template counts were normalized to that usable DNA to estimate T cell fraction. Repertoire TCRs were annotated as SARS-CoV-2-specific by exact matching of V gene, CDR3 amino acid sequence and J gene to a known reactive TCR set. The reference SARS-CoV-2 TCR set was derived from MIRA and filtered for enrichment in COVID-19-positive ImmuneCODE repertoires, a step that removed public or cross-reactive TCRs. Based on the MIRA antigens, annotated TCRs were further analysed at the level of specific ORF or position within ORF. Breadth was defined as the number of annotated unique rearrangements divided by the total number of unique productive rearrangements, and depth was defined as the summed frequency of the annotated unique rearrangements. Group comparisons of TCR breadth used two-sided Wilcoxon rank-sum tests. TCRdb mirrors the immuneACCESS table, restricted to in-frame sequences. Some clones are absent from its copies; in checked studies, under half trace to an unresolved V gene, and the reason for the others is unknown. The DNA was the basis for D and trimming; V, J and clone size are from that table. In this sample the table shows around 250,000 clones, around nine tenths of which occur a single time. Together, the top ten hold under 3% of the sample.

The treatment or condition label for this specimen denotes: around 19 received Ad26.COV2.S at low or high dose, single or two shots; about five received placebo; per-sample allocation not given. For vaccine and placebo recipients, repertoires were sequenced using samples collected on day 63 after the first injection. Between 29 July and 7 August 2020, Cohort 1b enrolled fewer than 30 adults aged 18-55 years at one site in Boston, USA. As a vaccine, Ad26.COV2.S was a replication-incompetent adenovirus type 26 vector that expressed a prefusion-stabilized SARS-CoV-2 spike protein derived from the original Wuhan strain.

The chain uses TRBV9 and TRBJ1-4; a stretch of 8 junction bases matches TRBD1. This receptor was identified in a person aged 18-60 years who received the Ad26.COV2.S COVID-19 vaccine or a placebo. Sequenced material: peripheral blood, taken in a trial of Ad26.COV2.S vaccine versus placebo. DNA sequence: TGTGCCAGCAGCCTACGGGACAGGCAAAGAAGGGCTAATGAAAAACTGTTTTTT. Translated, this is CASSLRDRQRRANEKLFF.